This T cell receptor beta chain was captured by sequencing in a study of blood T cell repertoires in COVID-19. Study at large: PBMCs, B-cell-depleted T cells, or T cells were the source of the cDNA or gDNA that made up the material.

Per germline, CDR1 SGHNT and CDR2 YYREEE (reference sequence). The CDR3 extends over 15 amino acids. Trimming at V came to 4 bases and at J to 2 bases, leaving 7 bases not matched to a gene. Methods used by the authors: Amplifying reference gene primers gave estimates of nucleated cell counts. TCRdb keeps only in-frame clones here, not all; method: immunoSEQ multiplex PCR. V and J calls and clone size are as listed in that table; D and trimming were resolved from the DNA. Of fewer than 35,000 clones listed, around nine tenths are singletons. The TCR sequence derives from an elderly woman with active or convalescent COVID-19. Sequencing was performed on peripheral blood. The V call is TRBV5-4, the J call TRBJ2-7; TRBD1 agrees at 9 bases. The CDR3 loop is CASSRQGELTYEQYF. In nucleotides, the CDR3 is TGTGCCAGCAGCCGACAGGGGGAGTTAACCTACGAGCAGTACTTC. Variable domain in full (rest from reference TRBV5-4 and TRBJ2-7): ETGVTQSPTHLIKTRGQQVTLRCSSQSGHNTVSWYQQALGQGPQFIFQYYREEENGRGNFPPRFSGLQFPNYSSELNVNALELDDSALYLCASSRQGELTYEQYFGPGTRLTVT.